This T cell receptor beta chain was sequenced for a study of T-cell memory formation after mild COVID-19. Study-level points and caveats: Confirmation was lacking for SARS-CoV-2 specificity of second-wave clones that peaked on day 37. Most CD4+ clones that shrank were in CM and EM, while CD8+ ones turned up in EMRA.

Germline CDR1 reads SGHAT; CDR2 reads FQNNGV. The CDR3 covers 13 residues. V was pared by 6 bases and J by 1 base, with 9 bases between. The 5'RACE method, run with constant-segment primers, produced TCR alpha and TCR beta cDNA libraries (carrying sample barcodes and UMIs). TCRdb passed the 5' RACE reads through MiXCR, listing each CDR3 protein once. The profile shows 470,000 or so distinct CDR3 sequences, 20% to 25% of them singletons. This clonotype was seen a few times. The antigen is unknown. The TCR sequence derives from an adult woman who had mild COVID-19 (a few samples of this study predate the infection). Cell type and time point are not known. Specimen: PBMCs or a T cell subset sorted from them (not recorded which). J is TRBJ1-1 and V is TRBV11-2; no clear D. This chain's CDR3 is CASSKSWNTEAFF. For the CDR3, the DNA is TGTGCCAGCAGTAAGAGTTGGAACACTGAAGCTTTCTTT. Based on the CDR3 plus reference TRBV11-2 and TRBJ1-1, the full variable domain is EAGVAQSPRYKIIEKRQSVAFWCNPISGHATLYWYQQILGQGPKLLIQFQNNGVVDDSQLPKDRFSAERLKGVDSTLKIQPAKLEDSAVYLCASSKSWNTEAFFGQGTRLTVV.